The clone carrying this T cell receptor beta chain has at least ten counts. This specimen comes from a study of Graves' ophthalmopathy and Graves' hyperthyroidism. Lactation, pregnancy, uncontrolled infections and other autoimmune diseases were all grounds for excluding patients. As the template, RNA transcripts were used to amplify TCR beta CDR3 regions. Second-round multiplex PCR came after a first-round RT-PCR that employed HTBI primers. MiXCR, applied by TCRdb to the multiplex PCR reads, yields one record per CDR3 protein. The sample carries about 150,000 distinct CDR3 sequences, less than 45% recorded once. Sequencing input: peripheral blood. The clonotype was recovered from a woman aged 40 to 50 with Graves' ophthalmopathy.

In DNA, the CDR3 is TGTGCCAGCAGCCCAAACCTAGCGGGAGTTGGAGAGACCCAGTACTTC. Translating it yields CASSPNLAGVGETQYF. The genes are TRBV5-6 and TRBJ2-5, with 10 bases fitting TRBD2. The germline V gene encodes CDR1 SGHDT and CDR2 YYEEEE. Trimming at V came to 4 bases and at J to 4 bases, leaving 10 bases not matched to a gene. The CDR3 consists of 16 residues.